Presented here are 3 T cell receptor beta chains from one specimen sequenced in a study of type 1 regulatory T cells. Antigen specificity for these receptors is unknown. TCRdb passed the reads through MiXCR, listing each CDR3 protein once. The sample holds approximately 3,000 distinct CDR3 sequences; 6.5% to 8.5% are singletons and the top ten take approximately 6.3%. The sequencing sample was made of cultured T cells, either the whole culture or a sorted T cell fraction (not recorded which). These TCRs come from a human donor in good health.

This clonotype is medium-sized by share. The rearrangement joins TRBV7-6 to TRBJ2-3; D is ambiguous. The length of the CDR3 is 14 residues. Germline CDR1 and CDR2: SGHVS and FNYEAQ. V lost 6 bases to trimming and J lost 2 bases, with 12 bases between them. Here the CDR3 DNA reads TGTGCCAGCAGAGGTCCTACCAACACAGATACGCAGTATTTT. As protein: CASRGPTNTDTQYF.

In its sample, this clonotype is medium-sized. Here the CDR3 reads CASSTSGRPNEQFF. The CDR3 region has the DNA TGTGCCAGCTCTACTAGCGGGAGGCCAAATGAGCAGTTCTTC. The chain has TRBV18 and TRBJ2-1; 12 positions agree with TRBD2. The V gene end was trimmed by 6 bases and the J gene end by 7 bases; junction bases not matched to a gene: 4. This CDR3 has 14 amino acids. CDR1 and CDR2 from the germline V gene are KGHSH and LQKENI.

By frequency in the sample, this clonotype is medium-sized. CDR3 in DNA: TGTGCCAGTAGTGATGGCGGTCACACAGATACGCAGTATTTT. Its translation is CASSDGGHTDTQYF. This chain links TRBV19 with TRBJ2-3; D is unresolved. This CDR3 has 14 residues. The germline V gene encodes CDR1 LNHDA and CDR2 SQIVND (reference sequence). V lost 5 bases and J lost 2, with 11 bases in between.